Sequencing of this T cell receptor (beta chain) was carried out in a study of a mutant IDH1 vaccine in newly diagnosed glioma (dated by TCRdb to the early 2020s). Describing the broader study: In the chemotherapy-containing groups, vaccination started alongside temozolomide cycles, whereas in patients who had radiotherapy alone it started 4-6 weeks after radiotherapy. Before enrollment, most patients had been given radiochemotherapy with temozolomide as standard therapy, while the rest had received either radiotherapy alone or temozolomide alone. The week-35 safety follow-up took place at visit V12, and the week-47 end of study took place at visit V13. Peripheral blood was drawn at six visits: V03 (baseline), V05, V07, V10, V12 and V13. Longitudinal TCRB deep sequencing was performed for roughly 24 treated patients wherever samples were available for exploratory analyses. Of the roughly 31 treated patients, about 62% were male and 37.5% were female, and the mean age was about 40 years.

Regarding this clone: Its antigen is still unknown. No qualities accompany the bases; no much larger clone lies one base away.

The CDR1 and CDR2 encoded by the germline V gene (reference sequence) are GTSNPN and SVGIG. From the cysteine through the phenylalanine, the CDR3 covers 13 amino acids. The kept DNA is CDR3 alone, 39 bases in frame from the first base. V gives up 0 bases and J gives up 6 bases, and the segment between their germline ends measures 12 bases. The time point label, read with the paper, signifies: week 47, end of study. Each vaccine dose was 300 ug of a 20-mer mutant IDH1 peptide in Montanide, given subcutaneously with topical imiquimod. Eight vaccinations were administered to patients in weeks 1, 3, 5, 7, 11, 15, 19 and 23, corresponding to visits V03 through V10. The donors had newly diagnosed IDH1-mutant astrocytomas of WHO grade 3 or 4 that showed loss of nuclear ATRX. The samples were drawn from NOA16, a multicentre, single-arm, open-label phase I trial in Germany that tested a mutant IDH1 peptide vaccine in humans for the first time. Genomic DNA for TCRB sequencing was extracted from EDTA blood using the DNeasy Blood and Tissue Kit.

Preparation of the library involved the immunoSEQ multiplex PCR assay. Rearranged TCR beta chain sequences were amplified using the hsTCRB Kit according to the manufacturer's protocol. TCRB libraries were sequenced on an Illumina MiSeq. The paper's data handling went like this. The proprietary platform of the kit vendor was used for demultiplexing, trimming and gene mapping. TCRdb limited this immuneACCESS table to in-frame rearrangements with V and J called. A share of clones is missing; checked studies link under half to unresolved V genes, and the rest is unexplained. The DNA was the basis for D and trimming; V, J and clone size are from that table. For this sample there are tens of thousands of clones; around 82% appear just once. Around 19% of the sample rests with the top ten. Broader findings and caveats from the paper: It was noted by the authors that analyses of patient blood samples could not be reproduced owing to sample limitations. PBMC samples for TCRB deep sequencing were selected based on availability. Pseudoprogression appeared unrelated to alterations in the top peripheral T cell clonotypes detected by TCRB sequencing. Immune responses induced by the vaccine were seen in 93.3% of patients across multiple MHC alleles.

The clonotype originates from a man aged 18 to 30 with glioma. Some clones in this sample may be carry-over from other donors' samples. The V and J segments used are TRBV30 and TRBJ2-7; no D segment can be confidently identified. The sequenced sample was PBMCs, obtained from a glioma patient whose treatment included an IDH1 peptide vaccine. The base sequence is TGTGCCTGGAGTGTGGAGTGGGATGGCGAGCAGTACTTC. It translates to CAWSVEWDGEQYF. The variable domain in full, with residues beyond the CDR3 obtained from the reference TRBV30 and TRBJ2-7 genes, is SQTIHQWPATLVQPVGSPLSLECTVEGTSNPNLYWYRQAAGRGLQLLFYSVGIGQISSEVPQNLSASRPQDRQFILSSKKLLLSDSGFYLCAWSVEWDGEQYFGPGTRLTVT.